Sequencing of this T cell receptor beta chain was carried out in a study of Ad26.COV2.S vaccination and SARS-CoV-2 variants. Regarding the study as a whole: Substantial post-vaccination breadth of spike-specific CD8+ and CD4+ T cell responses was reported. Higher spike-specific TCR breadth was found in vaccine recipients than in placebo recipients.

Points on this clone: Its antigen remains unknown.

Method: immunoSEQ multiplex PCR; TCRdb's copy keeps in-frame clones and lacks some. The sample consists of about 350,000 clones, about 92% of them appearing once. Per the germline V gene, CDR1 is MNHEY and CDR2 is SMNVEV (reference sequence). V was pared by 3 bases and J by 0 bases, with 9 bases between. CDR3 length: 14 amino acids. This receptor was identified in a human donor who had recovered from COVID-19. This specimen consisted of peripheral blood, obtained after recovery from COVID-19. The rearrangement joins TRBV27 to TRBJ2-7; no definite D call. DNA for the CDR3: TGTGCCAGCAGTTTTCTTTCCAGCTCCTACGAGCAGTACTTC. Amino acid sequence: CASSFLSSSYEQYF.